Below, one T cell receptor (beta chain) is given with its context. Its target is not known. Separation from the approximately 710-subject first cohort characterized the roughly 120-subject validation cohort, to which the donors belonged. The data originate from a study of cytomegalovirus exposure and HLA in healthy donors. Regarding the study as a whole: Researchers counted 164 TCR beta chains as cytomegalovirus-associated.

Germline CDR1 reads MNHEY; CDR2 reads SVGAGI. This CDR3 spans 12 amino acids. The V end lost 2 bases, the J end lost 6 bases, and 8 bases lay between the germline ends. Sequencing was performed with immunoSEQ multiplex PCR; in TCRdb, only in-frame clones are kept and a portion is missing. The table records some 130,000 clones, about 80% of them present only once. This chain uses TRBV6-5 with TRBJ2-7, with D perhaps matching TRBD1 (6 bases). What was sequenced was PBMCs. The clonotype comes from a man aged 25 to 40 in good health and CMV-seropositive. CDR3 nucleotides: TGTGCCAGCAGTTACATCAGGGGCGAGCAGTACTTC. It is translated as CASSYIRGEQYF.